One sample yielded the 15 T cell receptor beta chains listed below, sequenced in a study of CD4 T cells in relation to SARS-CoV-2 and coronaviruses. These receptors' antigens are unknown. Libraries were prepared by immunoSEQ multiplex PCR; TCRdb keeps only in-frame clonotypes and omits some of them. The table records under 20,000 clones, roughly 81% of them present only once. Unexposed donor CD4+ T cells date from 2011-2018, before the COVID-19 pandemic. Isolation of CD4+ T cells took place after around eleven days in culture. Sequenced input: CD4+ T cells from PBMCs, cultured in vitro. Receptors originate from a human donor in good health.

CDR3 sequence: CASSQAPSLAGGPGDTQYF. CDR3 nucleotides: TGCGCCAGCAGCCAAGCACCCTCCCTAGCGGGGGGGCCCGGGGATACGCAGTATTTT. V and J are TRBV4-1 and TRBJ2-3; 12 nucleotides align to TRBD2. CDR1 and CDR2 from the germline V gene are MGHRA and YSYEKL. J was trimmed by 6 bases and V by 1 base; bases with no gene match: 14. The CDR3 sequence is 19 residues long.

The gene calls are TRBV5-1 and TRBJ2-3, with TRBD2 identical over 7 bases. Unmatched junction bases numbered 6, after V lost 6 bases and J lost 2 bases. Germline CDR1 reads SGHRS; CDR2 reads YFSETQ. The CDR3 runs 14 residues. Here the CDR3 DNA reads TGCGCCAGCAAGGGAGCGGGATACACAGATACGCAGTATTTT. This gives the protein CASKGAGYTDTQYF.

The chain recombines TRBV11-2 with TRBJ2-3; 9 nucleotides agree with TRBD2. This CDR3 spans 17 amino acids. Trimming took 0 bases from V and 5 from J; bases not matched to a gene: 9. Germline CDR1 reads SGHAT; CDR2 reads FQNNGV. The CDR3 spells CASSLDLIAGGIDTQYF. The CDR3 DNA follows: TGTGCCAGCAGCTTAGATCTGATCGCGGGGGGGATAGATACGCAGTATTTT.

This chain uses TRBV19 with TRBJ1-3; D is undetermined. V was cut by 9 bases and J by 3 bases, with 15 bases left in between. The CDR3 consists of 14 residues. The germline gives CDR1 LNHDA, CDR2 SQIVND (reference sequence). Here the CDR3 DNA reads TGTGCCAGCTCGTGGAGGGAGGGTGGAAACACCATATATTTT. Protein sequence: CASSWREGGNTIYF.

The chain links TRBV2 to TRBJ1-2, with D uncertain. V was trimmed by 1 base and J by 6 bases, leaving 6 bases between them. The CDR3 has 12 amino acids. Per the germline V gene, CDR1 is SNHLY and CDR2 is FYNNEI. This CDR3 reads CASSEDSHGYTF. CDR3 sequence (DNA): TGTGCCAGCAGTGAAGACAGCCATGGCTACACCTTC. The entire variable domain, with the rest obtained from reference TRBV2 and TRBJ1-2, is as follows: EPEVTQTPSHQVTQMGQEVILRCVPISNHLYFYWYRQILGQKVEFLVSFYNNEISEKSEIFDDQFSVERPDGSNFTLKIRSTKLEDSAMYFCASSEDSHGYTFGSGTRLTVV.

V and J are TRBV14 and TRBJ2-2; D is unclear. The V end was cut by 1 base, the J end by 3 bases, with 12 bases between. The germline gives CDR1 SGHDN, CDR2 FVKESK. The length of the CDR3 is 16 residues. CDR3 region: CASSQGFSRDTGELFF. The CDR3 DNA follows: TGTGCCAGCAGCCAAGGTTTCAGTCGGGACACCGGGGAGCTGTTTTTT.

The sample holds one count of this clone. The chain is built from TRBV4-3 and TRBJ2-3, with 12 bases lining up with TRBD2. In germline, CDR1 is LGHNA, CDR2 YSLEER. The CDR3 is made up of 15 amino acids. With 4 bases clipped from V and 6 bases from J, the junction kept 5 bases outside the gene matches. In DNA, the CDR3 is TGCGCCAGCAGCCTTCGGACTAGCGGGGAGGATACGCAGTATTTT. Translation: CASSLRTSGEDTQYF.

The CDR3 reads CASSQVRWGVRLFF. The CDR3 bases are TGCGCCAGCAGCCAAGTGCGGTGGGGGGTCAGGCTGTTTTTT. The chain employs TRBV4-3 and TRBJ1-4, with TRBD1 as a possible D gene (5 bases). Per the germline V gene, CDR1 is LGHNA and CDR2 is YSLEER. V was shortened by 1 base and J by 14 bases, with 17 bases between the two germline ends. This CDR3 has 14 residues.

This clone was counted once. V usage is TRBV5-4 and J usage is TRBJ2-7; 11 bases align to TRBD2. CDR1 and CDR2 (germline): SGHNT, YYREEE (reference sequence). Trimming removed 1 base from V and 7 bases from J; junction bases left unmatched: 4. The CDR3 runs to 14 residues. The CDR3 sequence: CASSLPSGGREQYF. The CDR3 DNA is TGTGCCAGCAGCTTGCCTAGCGGGGGGCGGGAGCAGTACTTC.

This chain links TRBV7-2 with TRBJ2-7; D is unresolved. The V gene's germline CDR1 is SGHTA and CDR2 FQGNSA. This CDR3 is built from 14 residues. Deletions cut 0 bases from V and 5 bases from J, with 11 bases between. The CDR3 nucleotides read TGTGCCAGCAGCTTAGCTCGCCAGGCCAACGAGCAGTACTTC. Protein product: CASSLARQANEQYF.

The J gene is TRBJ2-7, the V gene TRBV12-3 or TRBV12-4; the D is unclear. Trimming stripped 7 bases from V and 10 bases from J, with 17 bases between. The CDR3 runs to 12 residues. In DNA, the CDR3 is TGTGCCAGCAATTCGGTGGGCGGCAGACAGTACTTC. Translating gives CASNSVGGRQYF.

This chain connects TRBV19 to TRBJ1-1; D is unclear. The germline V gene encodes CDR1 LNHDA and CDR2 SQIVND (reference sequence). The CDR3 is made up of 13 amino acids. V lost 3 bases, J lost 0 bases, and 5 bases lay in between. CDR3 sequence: CASSMAVNTEAFF. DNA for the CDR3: TGTGCCAGTAGTATGGCGGTGAACACTGAAGCTTTCTTT.

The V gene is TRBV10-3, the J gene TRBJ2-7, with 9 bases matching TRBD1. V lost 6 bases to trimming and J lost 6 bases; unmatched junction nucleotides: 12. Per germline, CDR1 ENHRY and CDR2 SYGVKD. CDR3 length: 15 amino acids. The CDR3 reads CAIRGGQGIGPEQYF. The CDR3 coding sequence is TGTGCCATCAGAGGAGGACAGGGGATCGGCCCCGAGCAGTACTTC.

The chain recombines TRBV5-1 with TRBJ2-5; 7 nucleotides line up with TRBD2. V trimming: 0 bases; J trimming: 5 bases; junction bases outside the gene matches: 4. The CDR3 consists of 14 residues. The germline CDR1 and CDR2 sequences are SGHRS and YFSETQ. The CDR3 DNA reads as TGCGCCAGCAGCTTGGGACTAGCCCGGGAGACCCAGTACTTC. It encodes CASSLGLARETQYF. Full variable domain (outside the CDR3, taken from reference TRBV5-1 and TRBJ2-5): KAGVTQTPRYLIKTRGQQVTLSCSPISGHRSVSWYQQTPGQGLQFLFEYFSETQRNKGNFPGRFSGRQFSNSRSEMNVSTLELGDSALYLCASSLGLARETQYFGPGTRLLVL.

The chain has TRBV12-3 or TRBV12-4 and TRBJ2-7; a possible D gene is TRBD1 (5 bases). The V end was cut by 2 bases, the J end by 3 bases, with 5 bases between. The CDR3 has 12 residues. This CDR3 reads CASSLRGYEQYF. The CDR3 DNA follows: TGTGCCAGCAGTTTAAGGGGCTACGAGCAGTACTTC.